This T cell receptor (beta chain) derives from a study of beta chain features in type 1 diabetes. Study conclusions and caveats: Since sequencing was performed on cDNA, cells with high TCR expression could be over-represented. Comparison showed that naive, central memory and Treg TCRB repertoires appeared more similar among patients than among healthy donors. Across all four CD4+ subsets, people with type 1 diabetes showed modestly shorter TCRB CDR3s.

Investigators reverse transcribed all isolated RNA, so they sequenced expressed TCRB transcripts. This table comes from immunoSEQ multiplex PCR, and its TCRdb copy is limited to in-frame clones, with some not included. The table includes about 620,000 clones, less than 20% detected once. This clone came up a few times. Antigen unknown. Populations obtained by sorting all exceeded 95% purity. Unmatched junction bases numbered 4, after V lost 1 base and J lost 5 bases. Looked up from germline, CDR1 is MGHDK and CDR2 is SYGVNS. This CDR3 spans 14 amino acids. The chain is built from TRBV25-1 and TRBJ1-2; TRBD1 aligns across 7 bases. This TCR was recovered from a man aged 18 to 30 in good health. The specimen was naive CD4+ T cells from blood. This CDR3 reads CASSESDRAYGYTF. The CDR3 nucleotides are TGTGCCAGCAGTGAATCTGACAGGGCATATGGCTACACCTTC.